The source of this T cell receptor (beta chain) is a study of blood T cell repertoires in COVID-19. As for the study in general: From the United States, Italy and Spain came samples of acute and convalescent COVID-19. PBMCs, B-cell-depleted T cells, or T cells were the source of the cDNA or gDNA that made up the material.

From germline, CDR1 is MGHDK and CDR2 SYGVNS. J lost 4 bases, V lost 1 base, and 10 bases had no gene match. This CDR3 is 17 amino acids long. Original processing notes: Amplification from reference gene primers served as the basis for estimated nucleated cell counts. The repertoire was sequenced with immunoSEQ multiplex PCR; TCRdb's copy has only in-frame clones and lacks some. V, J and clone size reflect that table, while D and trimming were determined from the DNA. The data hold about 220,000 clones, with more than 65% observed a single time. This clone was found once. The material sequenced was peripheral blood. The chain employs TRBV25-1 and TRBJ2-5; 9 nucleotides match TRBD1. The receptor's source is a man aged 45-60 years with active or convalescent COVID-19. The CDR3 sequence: CASSELEGQGLSETQYF. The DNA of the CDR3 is TGTGCCAGCAGTGAATTAGAGGGACAGGGTCTATCAGAGACCCAGTACTTC.